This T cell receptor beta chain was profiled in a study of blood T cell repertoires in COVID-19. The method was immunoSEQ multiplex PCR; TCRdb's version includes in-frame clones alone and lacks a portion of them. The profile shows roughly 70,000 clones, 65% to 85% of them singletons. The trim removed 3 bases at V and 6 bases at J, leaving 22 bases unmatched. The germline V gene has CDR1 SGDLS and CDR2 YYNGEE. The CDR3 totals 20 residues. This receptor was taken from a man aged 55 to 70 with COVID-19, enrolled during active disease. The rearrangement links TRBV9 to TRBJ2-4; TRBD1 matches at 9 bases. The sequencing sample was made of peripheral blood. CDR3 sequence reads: CASSATPGQGSYRGINIQYF. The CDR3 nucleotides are TGTGCCAGCAGCGCCACTCCGGGACAGGGTTCTTATCGGGGGATAAACATTCAGTACTTC.